This is a list of T cell receptor beta chains from one sample in a study of blood T cell repertoires in COVID-19. The table came from immunoSEQ multiplex PCR; TCRdb's copy has only in-frame clones and leaves some out. The data show about 220,000 clones, around 83% seen once. The sequencing sample was made of PBMCs or T cells enriched from blood (not recorded which). Receptor source: a woman in her thirties or forties with acute COVID-19. Both conserved end residues are part of each CDR3. The order of the fields is J gene, V gene, CDR3 protein.

j_gene: TRBJ1-4
v_gene: TRBV3-1/TRBV3-2
CDR3aa: CASRTDRGNEKLFF

j_gene: TRBJ2-1
v_gene: TRBV2
CDR3aa: CASSELNEQFF

j_gene: TRBJ1-2
v_gene: TRBV3-1/TRBV3-2
CDR3aa: CASSQGEGYYGYTF

j_gene: TRBJ2-1
v_gene: TRBV19
CDR3aa: CASSIGLNPYNEQFF

j_gene: TRBJ1-5
v_gene: TRBV27
CDR3aa: CASRDSYNQPQHF

j_gene: TRBJ1-4
v_gene: TRBV7-9
CDR3aa: CASSFQGTTNEKLFF

j_gene: TRBJ2-1
v_gene: TRBV9
CDR3aa: CASSVGAGGTYNEQFF

j_gene: TRBJ2-7
v_gene: TRBV4-3
CDR3aa: CASSQGALAGGYEQYF

j_gene: TRBJ1-4
v_gene: TRBV7-2
CDR3aa: CASSIRPGQLHEKLFF

j_gene: TRBJ2-7
v_gene: TRBV27
CDR3aa: CASSKLAGRYEQYF

j_gene: TRBJ1-2
v_gene: TRBV5-1
CDR3aa: CASSKGQGGGYTF

j_gene: TRBJ2-7
v_gene: TRBV11-3
CDR3aa: CASSLGSDTYLVVQYF

j_gene: TRBJ2-2
v_gene: TRBV7-8
CDR3aa: CAYRGTSYTGELFF

j_gene: TRBJ1-4
v_gene: TRBV28
CDR3aa: CASTIRGTGGFGEKLFF

j_gene: TRBJ2-5
v_gene: TRBV6-5
CDR3aa: CASSYPPGGVETQYF

j_gene: TRBJ1-6
v_gene: TRBV27
CDR3aa: CASSFGGQHNSPLHF

j_gene: TRBJ2-7
v_gene: TRBV2
CDR3aa: CASRATGQNYEQYF

j_gene: TRBJ1-1
v_gene: TRBV3-1/TRBV3-2
CDR3aa: CASSTFQGTEAFF

j_gene: TRBJ2-7
v_gene: TRBV6-5
CDR3aa: CASSQNSYEQYF

j_gene: TRBJ2-3
v_gene: TRBV24-1
CDR3aa: CATSDRGFDTDTQYF

j_gene: TRBJ2-1
v_gene: TRBV10-1
CDR3aa: CASSDPRQGERGDEQFF

j_gene: TRBJ2-7
v_gene: TRBV14
CDR3aa: CASSPPAGAYEQYF

j_gene: TRBJ2-3
v_gene: TRBV30
CDR3aa: CAWSARTSGPDTQYF

j_gene: TRBJ1-5
v_gene: TRBV7-8
CDR3aa: CASSLGARGNQPQHF

j_gene: TRBJ1-2
v_gene: TRBV10-3
CDR3aa: CAISDEGQGSYGYTF

j_gene: TRBJ1-5
v_gene: TRBV10-1
CDR3aa: CASSEWTLNQPQHF

j_gene: TRBJ1-1
v_gene: TRBV5-8
CDR3aa: CASEGQLDTEAFF

j_gene: TRBJ1-3
v_gene: TRBV27
CDR3aa: CASSFSGEFGNTIYF

j_gene: TRBJ1-1
v_gene: TRBV7-3
CDR3aa: CASSLIPQATEAFF

j_gene: TRBJ1-2
v_gene: TRBV11-2
CDR3aa: CASSLAPMTGFGYGYTF

j_gene: TRBJ2-3
v_gene: TRBV7-9
CDR3aa: CASSQGLAGSDTQYF

j_gene: TRBJ2-5
v_gene: TRBV7-2
CDR3aa: CASSSLAGGIETQYF

j_gene: TRBJ2-5
v_gene: TRBV3-1/TRBV3-2
CDR3aa: CASSPLRLAGQETQYF

j_gene: TRBJ1-5
v_gene: TRBV27
CDR3aa: CASSPLTTGNQPQHF